This T cell receptor (beta chain) was recorded in a study of Graves' ophthalmopathy and Graves' hyperthyroidism. Study-wide context: Peripheral blood was obtained at first diagnosis, ahead of any treatment.

Amplification targeted the TCR beta CDR3 regions, with RNA transcripts as the source material. RT-PCR with HTBI primers came first, then second-round multiplex PCR. Using its own MiXCR run on the multiplex PCR reads, TCRdb lists one record per CDR3 protein. Of roughly 400,000 distinct CDR3 sequences listed, around 19% are singletons. The CDR3 is 13 amino acids. Per the germline V gene, CDR1 is MDHEN and CDR2 is SYDVKM. V lost 7 bases, J lost 5 bases, and 14 bases lay in between. Findings and caveats of the study: Most thyroid clonotypes expanded beyond 0.001 frequency were also found in blood. Separation of ophthalmopathy from stable hyperthyroidism was achieved by a 13-signature model, at approximately 90% sensitivity and approximately 84% specificity.

PBMCs originated in approximately 9.2 ml of fresh peripheral blood. In its sample, this clonotype was seen many times. Antigen unknown. Sample: peripheral blood. The sequence was collected from a woman aged 18-29 years with Graves' ophthalmopathy. The V call is TRBV28, the J call TRBJ2-5; maybe TRBD1 (6 bases). The CDR3, as DNA: TGTGCCAGCACCGTCCTAGGGGGTGAGACCCAGTACTTC. Translating it yields CASTVLGGETQYF. The whole variable domain, remainder taken from reference TRBV28 and TRBJ2-5, is DVKVTQSSRYLVKRTGEKVFLECVQDMDHENMFWYRQDPGLGLRLIYFSYDVKMKEKGDIPEGYSVSREKKERFSLILESASTNQTSMYLCASTVLGGETQYFGPGTRLLVL.